The rows below give T cell receptor beta chains drawn from one sample of a study of cytomegalovirus exposure and HLA in healthy donors. TCRdb's copy holds only in-frame clones and misses some; the assay was immunoSEQ multiplex PCR. Of some 180,000 clones in the sample, 75% to 85% were seen once. The sample was PBMCs. All receptors derive from a woman between 50 and 59 years old in good health and CMV-seronegative. CDR3s include the opening cysteine and the closing phenylalanine or tryptophan. D genes are given only for firm matches. Not all rows give a size; the values are once, few, many and, for expanded clones, a class.

d_call | clone_size | j_call | v_call | cdr3_aa | cdr3_nt
TRBD1 | NA | TRBJ1-1 | TRBV29-1 | CSVAAPGGGEAFF | TGCAGCGTTGCCGCCCCAGGGGGCGGTGAAGCTTTCTTT
NA | NA | TRBJ2-4 | TRBV6-1 | CASNLGKTDLNIQYF | TGTGCCAGCAATCTAGGGAAGACAGATCTAAACATTCAGTACTTC
NA | NA | TRBJ2-1 | TRBV5-1 | CASSPGTDVSYNEQFF | TGCGCCAGCAGCCCTGGGACTGACGTTTCCTACAATGAGCAGTTCTTC
TRBD1 | NA | TRBJ1-5 | TRBV28 | CASSYRGPHNQPQHF | TGTGCCAGCAGTTACAGGGGGCCCCACAATCAGCCCCAGCATTTT
NA | NA | TRBJ1-2 | TRBV11-1 | CASSPEGQGGGYTF | TGTGCCAGCAGCCCCGAGGGACAAGGGGGTGGCTACACCTTC
TRBD1 | NA | TRBJ1-3 | TRBV5-5 | CASRDRGKSSGNTIYF | TGTGCCAGCAGGGACAGGGGAAAGAGCTCTGGAAACACCATATATTTT
NA | NA | TRBJ2-5 | TRBV15 | CATSRDPGLAETQYF | TGTGCCACCAGCAGGGACCCGGGTCTAGCGGAGACCCAGTACTTC
TRBD2 | NA | TRBJ2-7 | TRBV7-2 | CASSSRLAHEQYF | TGTGCCAGCAGCTCAAGACTAGCCCACGAGCAGTACTTC
TRBD1 | NA | TRBJ1-1 | TRBV5-4 | CASSFRGAVTEAFF | TGTGCCAGCAGCTTCAGGGGGGCGGTTACTGAAGCTTTCTTT
TRBD1 | NA | TRBJ2-7 | TRBV10-3 | CAISAGTGSYEQYF | TGTGCCATCAGTGCCGGGACAGGCTCCTACGAGCAGTACTTC
NA | NA | TRBJ2-3 | TRBV7-6 | CASGQSTDTQYF | TGTGCCAGCGGACAGAGCACAGATACGCAGTATTTT
NA | NA | TRBJ1-2 | TRBV4-1 | CASSQDPSGANYGYTF | TGCGCCAGCAGCCAAGACCCCTCCGGAGCCAACTATGGCTACACCTTC
NA | NA | TRBJ1-2 | TRBV27 | CASSPRGRGGGYTF | TGTGCCAGCAGTCCCCGTGGCAGGGGTGGCGGCTACACCTTC
NA | NA | TRBJ1-2 | TRBV7-3 | CASSSNLGVGYTF | TGTGCCAGCAGCTCAAATCTAGGAGTTGGCTACACCTTC
TRBD2 | NA | TRBJ2-1 | TRBV4-2 | CASSLLGTSGYNEQFF | TGTGCCAGCAGCTTACTTGGGACTAGCGGGTACAATGAGCAGTTCTTC
NA | NA | TRBJ2-7 | TRBV19 | CASSRGVSKSYEQYF | TGTGCCAGTAGTAGGGGGGTGAGCAAGTCCTACGAGCAGTACTTC
TRBD1 | once | TRBJ1-2 | TRBV27 | CASSWGTGRSDGYTF | TGTGCCAGCAGTTGGGGGACAGGGAGAAGTGATGGCTACACCTTC
TRBD2 | NA | TRBJ2-1 | TRBV19 | CASSMVQREGSYNEQFF | TGTGCCAGTAGTATGGTCCAGCGGGAGGGCTCCTACAATGAGCAGTTCTTC
NA | few | TRBJ1-2 | TRBV19 | CASTPRGAGGYTF | TGTGCCAGTACCCCCCGAGGGGCGGGGGGCTACACCTTC
NA | NA | TRBJ2-7 | TRBV12-1 | CAGLRQGYPYEQYF | TGTGCCGGCCTGCGACAGGGCTATCCCTACGAGCAGTACTTC
NA | NA | TRBJ1-4 | TRBV27 | CASGPMATNEKLFF | TGTGCCAGCGGCCCGATGGCAACTAATGAAAAACTGTTTTTT
TRBD1 | NA | TRBJ1-5 | TRBV6-6 | CASSALTDREEPQHF | TGTGCCAGCAGTGCCCTGACCGACAGGGAGGAGCCCCAGCATTTT
NA | NA | TRBJ2-7 | TRBV27 | CASSFGSGYNYEQYF | TGTGCCAGCAGTTTTGGTAGCGGATATAACTACGAGCAGTACTTC
TRBD2 | NA | TRBJ2-2 | TRBV7-3 | CASSLTFGTSDTGELFF | TGTGCCAGCAGCTTAACGTTTGGGACTAGCGATACCGGGGAGCTGTTTTTT
TRBD2 | NA | TRBJ2-3 | TRBV18 | CASSPRLAGITDTQYF | TGTGCCAGCTCTCCACGACTAGCGGGTATAACAGATACGCAGTATTTT
NA | NA | TRBJ1-1 | TRBV28 | CASSPYPGEEAFF | TGTGCCAGCAGTCCCTACCCTGGGGAGGAAGCTTTCTTT
NA | NA | TRBJ1-2 | TRBV18 | CASSPQPELADTF | TGTGCCAGCTCACCACAACCGGAGCTCGCGGACACCTTC
NA | NA | TRBJ2-7 | TRBV10-3 | CAITSDSSYEQYF | TGTGCCATCACATCGGACAGCTCCTACGAGCAGTACTTC
NA | NA | TRBJ1-5 | TRBV28 | CASSKHYSNQPQHF | TGTGCCAGCAGTAAGCACTATAGCAATCAGCCCCAGCATTTT
TRBD2 | NA | TRBJ2-1 | TRBV28 | CASSFGRASGDNEQFF | TGTGCCAGCAGTTTTGGGCGGGCTAGCGGTGACAATGAGCAGTTCTTC
NA | NA | TRBJ2-3 | TRBV28 | CASSLARFTDTQYF | TGTGCCAGCAGTTTGGCGAGGTTCACAGATACGCAGTATTTT
NA | NA | TRBJ2-1 | TRBV5-1 | CASSLAGSSYNEQFF | TGCGCCAGCAGCTTGGCCGGTAGCTCCTACAATGAGCAGTTCTTC
TRBD2 | few | TRBJ2-1 | TRBV28 | CASSLAVAGTYNEQFF | TGTGCCAGCAGTCTCGCGGTAGCGGGGACCTACAATGAGCAGTTCTTC
TRBD1 | few | TRBJ1-1 | TRBV25-1 | CASSGTGGATEAFF | TGTGCCAGCAGTGGAACAGGGGGTGCTACTGAAGCTTTCTTT
TRBD2 | NA | TRBJ2-5 | TRBV7-2 | CASSLDAIKGSSGKETQYF | TGTGCCAGCAGCTTGGACGCGATTAAAGGCTCAAGCGGGAAAGAGACCCAGTACTTC
NA | NA | TRBJ1-1 | TRBV29-1 | CSVVGPRVTEAFF | TGCAGCGTTGTGGGGCCCCGAGTCACTGAAGCTTTCTTT
TRBD1 | NA | TRBJ1-3 | TRBV4-3 | CASSQVTGENTIYF | TGCGCCAGCAGCCAAGTGACAGGGGAAAACACCATATATTTT
NA | NA | TRBJ2-1 | TRBV7-6 | CASSANRGNEQFF | TGTGCCAGCAGCGCTAATCGAGGCAATGAGCAGTTCTTC
NA | NA | TRBJ1-6 | TRBV6-5 | CASRGAYNSPLHF | TGTGCCAGCAGGGGAGCCTATAATTCACCCCTCCACTTT
TRBD1 | few | TRBJ2-1 | TRBV18 | CASSTRTGGNNEQFF | TGTGCCAGCTCAACCCGGACAGGGGGGAACAATGAGCAGTTCTTC
NA | few | TRBJ1-2 | TRBV27 | CASSARLHSIGYTF | TGTGCCAGCTCAGCGAGACTCCATTCTATTGGCTACACCTTC
NA | NA | TRBJ2-1 | TRBV9 | CASSVVPNNEQFF | TGTGCCAGCAGCGTAGTCCCCAACAATGAGCAGTTCTTC
NA | NA | TRBJ1-1 | TRBV5-1 | CASSPTGNTEAFF | TGCGCCAGCAGTCCCACGGGTAACACTGAAGCTTTCTTT
NA | NA | TRBJ1-1 | TRBV5-1 | CASSKGPDRATEAFF | TGCGCCAGCAGCAAGGGGCCCGATAGGGCCACTGAAGCTTTCTTT
TRBD2 | few | TRBJ2-6 | TRBV28 | CASRGGDSGANVLTF | TGTGCCAGCAGGGGGGGGGACTCTGGGGCCAACGTCCTGACTTTC
NA | NA | TRBJ2-3 | TRBV5-1 | CASSPHSGSTDTQYF | TGCGCCAGCAGCCCCCATAGCGGTAGCACAGATACGCAGTATTTT
NA | NA | TRBJ1-5 | TRBV7-9 | CASSLGGSGNQPQHF | TGTGCCAGCAGCTTAGGAGGGAGTGGCAATCAGCCCCAGCATTTT
NA | once | TRBJ2-7 | TRBV7-8 | CASSPSSYEQYF | TGTGCCAGCAGCCCTAGTTCCTACGAGCAGTACTTC
NA | NA | TRBJ2-2 | TRBV11-2 | CASSLVPASSRELFF | TGTGCCAGCAGCTTAGTCCCAGCTAGTTCCCGGGAGCTGTTTTTT
TRBD1 | NA | TRBJ1-1 | TRBV18 | CASSPPGTANTEAFF | TGTGCCAGCTCACCACCCGGGACAGCGAACACTGAAGCTTTCTTT
TRBD2 | NA | TRBJ2-1 | TRBV18 | CASSNQGLATNEQFF | TGTGCCAGCTCAAACCAGGGACTAGCGACCAATGAGCAGTTCTTC
NA | once | TRBJ1-1 | TRBV7-9 | CASRTTENTEAFF | TGTGCCAGCAGGACTACAGAGAACACTGAAGCTTTCTTT
TRBD1 | NA | TRBJ2-7 | TRBV5-1 | CASSSGGGTGIREQYF | TGCGCCAGCAGCAGTGGTGGCGGGACAGGGATACGCGAGCAGTACTTC